This TCR beta chain appears in the sequencing data of a study of blood T cell repertoires in COVID-19. Study in general: Italy, Spain and the United States were the sources of the convalescent and acute COVID-19 samples. Sample material is recorded as cDNA or gDNA derived from T cells, B-cell-depleted T cells, or PBMCs.

Patients at the Seattle site were enrolled during active infection and followed longitudinally. The V segment lost 4 bases and the J segment 7 bases; nucleotides outside the gene matches: 8. Germline V gene lookup returns CDR1 MGHRA and CDR2 YSYEKL. The CDR3 is made up of 16 amino acids. Original handling: It was from reference gene primer amplification that nucleated cell counts were estimated. The repertoire was sequenced with immunoSEQ multiplex PCR; TCRdb's copy has only in-frame clones and lacks some. The V and J calls and clone size come from that table; D and trimming were worked out from the DNA. The table records about 150,000 clones, 70% to 80% of them present only once.

The chain combines TRBV4-1 with TRBJ2-2, with 11 bases identical to TRBD2. The sequence was collected from a woman in her sixties or seventies with COVID-19, enrolled during active disease. Specimen: peripheral blood. The CDR3 loop is CASSLSLAGVHGELFF. The CDR3 DNA is TGCGCCAGCAGCCTATCACTAGCGGGGGTTCACGGGGAGCTGTTTTTT.